This T cell receptor (beta chain) was recorded in a study of blood T cells in healthy people across ages. Then a second PCR, running roughly 6 to 11 cycles, was carried out with a sample-barcoded 5' primer and a J-beta primer mix. TCRdb ran MiXCR on the 5' RACE reads and lists one entry per CDR3 protein. The sample contains about 800,000 distinct CDR3 sequences, roughly 25% of which appear only once. The CDR3 totals 14 residues. The germline V gene has CDR1 SGHTA and CDR2 FQGNSA. Trimming took off 1 base at V and 1 base at J, with 7 bases between the two ends. A further study also used this sample, focusing on T cells of mothers and their children.

V usage is TRBV7-2 and J usage is TRBJ2-5; D unresolved. This clonotype was obtained from a boy between 10 and 17 years old in good health. The sequenced sample consisted of blood. Here the CDR3 reads CASSLGVIQETQYF. The CDR3 region has the DNA TGTGCCAGCAGCTTAGGAGTAATCCAAGAGACCCAGTACTTC.